In its sample, the clone carrying this T cell receptor (beta chain) was seen many times. Its antigen is currently unknown. The CDR3 regions of TCR beta were amplified from RNA transcripts. The HTBI primer set served for first-round RT-PCR of the TCR CDR3. TCRdb redid the calling of the multiplex PCR reads with MiXCR, one entry per CDR3 protein. This table has a few hundred thousand distinct CDR3 sequences, approximately 14% appearing once. The sample is drawn from a study of T cells in Graves' hyperthyroidism and ophthalmopathy. Points from the study as a whole: The model's output predicted ophthalmopathy at a median of about 6.5 months prior to onset. Ophthalmopathy could be told apart from stable hyperthyroidism with a 13 V-J model. In blood, most of the thyroid clonotypes expanded above 0.001 were also present.

Between the trimmed V and J ends, which lost 3 bases and 2 bases, there was a span of 11 bases. Germline-derived CDR1 and CDR2 are MGHRA and YSYEKL. The CDR3 consists of 14 residues. Newly diagnosed patients aged 18 to 65 had hyperthyroidism of under 2 months' duration. The sample was blood. The chain recombines TRBV4-1 with TRBJ2-7, with D perhaps TRBD1 (5 bases). The receptor's source is a woman in her twenties or thirties with Graves' hyperthyroidism. Here the CDR3 DNA reads TGCGCCAGCAGCCACAGGGTGGGAACCTACGAGCAGTACTTC. Its translation: CASSHRVGTYEQYF.